This TCR beta chain is from a study of chemoradiotherapy in HPV16-positive cancers. Study details: Two HPV16-positive patients' cells yielded candidate HPV-specific clones and common motifs. General observations from the study: Candidate HPV-specific clones and E7-related TCR motifs grew in tumor during treatment. The functional HPV-specific definition rests on just a couple of HPV16-positive patients.

Concerning this clone: Antigen: not known.

This CDR3 region has 15 residues. The V and J ends lost 3 bases and 7 bases respectively, with 15 bases between them. Germline V gene sequence: CDR1 KGHSH, CDR2 LQKENI. Repertoires were sampled repeatedly during chemoradiotherapy. Generated by immunoSEQ multiplex PCR, the TCRdb table keeps only in-frame clones and is missing some. The table shows roughly 40,000 clones, with more than 75% occurring only once. The V call is TRBV18, the J call TRBJ1-4; D perhaps matches TRBD1 (5 bases). The origin of this receptor is a human donor with HPV-associated anogenital cancer. The sequences come from blood, collected from a patient who underwent chemoradiotherapy. This CDR3 is CASSPQTDLGEKLFF. As DNA, the CDR3 is TGTGCCAGCTCACCCCAGACAGACCTGGGTGAAAAACTGTTTTTT.